This T cell receptor beta chain was profiled in a study of identical twins. General study findings and limits: In zero-insertion analyses, partial confounding could arise from invariant MAIT and iNKT cells.

CDR3 length equals 13 residues. CDR1 and CDR2 from the germline V gene are SEHNR and FQNEAQ (reference sequence). Deletions cut 4 bases from V and 6 bases from J, with 12 bases between. TCRdb re-called the 5' RACE reads with MiXCR, one entry per CDR3 protein. This sample yields roughly 350,000 distinct CDR3 sequences, of which roughly 12% are seen a single time; approximately 7.6% belongs to the top ten. In this sample, this clonotype turned up a few times. Antigen unknown. The same data also contributed to another study, on yellow fever vaccine responses in identical twins.

Source material: CD8+ T cells sorted from blood. The rearrangement joins TRBV7-9 to TRBJ1-1; TRBD1 is a possible D gene (6 bases). This TCR came from a young woman in good health. The CDR3 DNA is TGTGCCAGCAGCTCGCAGGGGAAGGCTGAAGCTTTCTTT. Translating it yields CASSSQGKAEAFF.